Shown below are 25 T cell receptor beta chains from a single sample sequenced in a study of blood T cell repertoires in COVID-19. The method was immunoSEQ multiplex PCR; TCRdb's version includes in-frame clones alone and lacks a portion of them. The sample includes 65,000 to 80,000 clones, about 86% of them seen just once. Sequences were obtained from peripheral blood. These receptors were taken from a man at least 80 years old in a cohort sampled during active COVID-19.

The V and J genes are TRBV12-3 or TRBV12-4 and TRBJ2-5; D remains ambiguous. The CDR3 totals 11 residues. Trimming pared 3 bases from V and 4 bases from J, leaving 3 bases between. In nucleotides, the CDR3 is TGTGCCAGCAGTTTCAGAGAGACCCAGTACTTC. Amino acids: CASSFRETQYF.

The rearrangement uses TRBV24-1 and TRBJ1-2, with TRBD1 as a possible D gene (5 bases). From germline, CDR1 is KGHDR and CDR2 SFDVKD. The CDR3 is 12 amino acids. V lost 7 bases and J lost 9, with 14 bases in between. Here the CDR3 DNA reads TGTGCCACCAGAGCCCCCGGGGGACGCTACACCTTC. Amino acid sequence: CATRAPGGRYTF.

This clone was picked up many times. The chain uses TRBV24-1 and TRBJ1-2; no definite D call. The CDR3 has 12 residues. Germline values: CDR1 KGHDR, CDR2 SFDVKD. The germline V and J ends were trimmed by 12 bases and 1 base, with 11 bases remaining between them. The CDR3 region is CAGEALNYGYTF. CDR3 coding DNA: TGTGCCGGCGAGGCTCTTAACTATGGCTACACCTTC.

The chain couples TRBV4-3 to TRBJ2-4; weak D call: TRBD1 (5 bases). This CDR3 is built from 16 residues. V gave up 2 bases and J gave up 3 bases, with 14 bases separating them. Germline CDR1 LGHNA, CDR2 YSLEER. The CDR3: CASSQTQGYYKNIQYF. The CDR3 DNA sequence: TGCGCCAGCAGCCAAACGCAGGGTTATTACAAAAACATTCAGTACTTC.

The chain employs TRBV18 and TRBJ1-5; D might be TRBD1 (5 bases). The CDR3 has 17 amino acids. V was trimmed by 6 bases and J by 0 bases, leaving 18 bases between them. In germline, CDR1 is KGHSH, CDR2 LQKENI. CDR3 nucleotides: TGTGCCAGCTCTCAGGGACGGGGGATGGATAGCAATCAGCCCCAGCATTTT. Its protein is CASSQGRGMDSNQPQHF.

The chain joins TRBV27 to TRBJ1-6, with 11 bases lining up with TRBD1. Trimming cost V 6 bases and J 10 bases; bases outside gene matches: 2. CDR1 MNHEY and CDR2 SMNVEV come from the germline V gene (reference sequence). The CDR3 totals 13 residues. CDR3 DNA sequence: TGTGCCAGCAGGGGACAGGGGGAGTCACCCCTCCACTTT. Protein: CASRGQGESPLHF.

The chain is built from TRBV5-1 and TRBJ1-1; 10 nucleotides line up with TRBD1. The CDR3 consists of 15 residues. After removal of 1 base from V and 7 bases from J, the junction contained 7 bases not matched to a gene. Germline V gene lookup returns CDR1 SGHRS and CDR2 YFSETQ. The CDR3: CASSLFDRGRGEAFF. CDR3 sequence (DNA): TGCGCCAGCAGCTTGTTTGACAGGGGGCGGGGTGAAGCTTTCTTT.

J is TRBJ1-1 and V is TRBV5-8; D possibly corresponds to TRBD1 (5 bases). The length of the CDR3 is 16 residues. The germline V gene has CDR1 SGHTS and CDR2 YDEGEE. Trimming removed 4 bases at V and 3 bases at J, with 19 bases between. The chain's CDR3 is CASSPWGRVQYTEAFF. CDR3 DNA sequence: TGTGCCAGCAGCCCGTGGGGGAGGGTCCAGTACACTGAAGCTTTCTTT.

This rearrangement joins TRBV18 to TRBJ1-6; D perhaps matches TRBD1 (5 bases). CDR3 length: 16 residues. V lost 5 bases and J 7 bases, leaving 18 bases between the germline ends. CDR1 is KGHSH and CDR2 is LQKENI in the germline V gene. The CDR3 DNA is TGTGCCAGCTCAGGGGGGACTACCCCGGGGAATTCACCCCTCCACTTT. Translated: CASSGGTTPGNSPLHF.

This clone was seen a single time. The V call is TRBV5-1, the J call TRBJ1-4; 8 bases are shared with TRBD1. V lost 4 bases, J lost 3 bases, and 14 bases stayed unmatched. This CDR3 has 18 amino acids. Germline values: CDR1 SGHRS, CDR2 YFSETQ. CDR3 protein: CASSPGQGEGWSNEKLFF. The CDR3 bases are TGCGCCAGCAGCCCAGGACAGGGAGAAGGTTGGTCTAATGAAAAACTGTTTTTT. Full variable domain (outside the CDR3, taken from reference TRBV5-1 and TRBJ1-4): KAGVTQTPRYLIKTRGQQVTLSCSPISGHRSVSWYQQTPGQGLQFLFEYFSETQRNKGNFPGRFSGRQFSNSRSEMNVSTLELGDSALYLCASSPGQGEGWSNEKLFFGSGTQLSVL.

The rearrangement joins TRBV10-3 to TRBJ1-5, with no clear D. CDR3 length: 14 residues. Germline V gene sequence: CDR1 ENHRY, CDR2 SYGVKD. V dropped 8 bases and J dropped 2 bases, with 13 bases sitting between them. Here the CDR3 DNA reads TGTGCCATCGGAATTGACGGAGGCAATCAGCCCCAGCATTTT. It codes for CAIGIDGGNQPQHF.

The chain combines TRBV7-2 with TRBJ1-1, with 8 nucleotides matching TRBD1. The junction had 9 bases not matched to a gene; V was cut back by 4 bases and J by 8 bases. This CDR3 region has 14 residues. Germline loops: CDR1 SGHTA, CDR2 FQGNSA. The CDR3 nucleotides are TGTGCCAGCAGCTCCCGGGACAGGTTTTCGGAAGCTTTCTTT. Translation gives CASSSRDRFSEAFF.

This clone was detected only a few times. J is TRBJ2-3 and V is TRBV28; 8 positions agree with TRBD2. Germline-derived CDR1 and CDR2 are MDHEN and SYDVKM. There are 15 residues in the CDR3. V was pared by 7 bases and J by 6 bases, with 12 bases of the junction left unmatched. The CDR3 here is CASNRDGLAADTQYF. The CDR3 DNA reads TGTGCCAGCAACCGAGACGGACTAGCTGCTGATACGCAGTATTTT.

The rearrangement links TRBV20-1 to TRBJ2-7, with 7 bases that match TRBD2. J gave up 8 bases and V 6 bases, and 7 bases lay outside the gene matches. CDR3 length equals 11 residues. Germline V gene data show CDR1 as DFQATT and CDR2 as SNEGSKA (reference sequence). CDR3: CSAAPTSQQYV. The DNA for the CDR3 is TGCAGTGCCGCCCCGACTAGCCAGCAGTACGTC.

The V call is TRBV2, the J call TRBJ1-1; no reliable D call. From germline, CDR1 is SNHLY and CDR2 FYNNEI. Trimming pared 6 bases from V and 1 base from J, leaving 15 bases between. The CDR3 is 15 amino acids. The CDR3 loop reads CASRVGGQTNTEAFF. CDR3 sequence (DNA): TGTGCCAGCAGGGTGGGAGGGCAGACGAACACTGAAGCTTTCTTT. Supplemented by reference TRBV2 and TRBJ1-1, the full variable domain reads EPEVTQTPSHQVTQMGQEVILRCVPISNHLYFYWYRQILGQKVEFLVSFYNNEISEKSEIFDDQFSVERPDGSNFTLKIRSTKLEDSAMYFCASRVGGQTNTEAFFGQGTRLTVV.

The chain is built from TRBV5-1 and TRBJ2-5, with D possibly TRBD1 on 6 matching bases. This CDR3 is built from 16 residues. V was pared by 3 bases and J by 5 bases, with 20 bases between. From germline, CDR1 is SGHRS and CDR2 YFSETQ. The CDR3 spells CASSSTGTGVLETQYF. In nucleotides, the CDR3 is TGCGCCAGCAGCTCCACAGGGACGGGTGTTTTGGAGACCCAGTACTTC. The whole variable domain, remainder taken from reference TRBV5-1 and TRBJ2-5, is KAGVTQTPRYLIKTRGQQVTLSCSPISGHRSVSWYQQTPGQGLQFLFEYFSETQRNKGNFPGRFSGRQFSNSRSEMNVSTLELGDSALYLCASSSTGTGVLETQYFGPGTRLLVL.

This clone occurred once. The chain combines TRBV5-4 with TRBJ2-7, with no clear D. This CDR3 region has 13 residues. The V end lost 0 bases, the J end lost 2 bases, and 6 bases lay between the germline ends. Germline V gene data show CDR1 as SGHNT and CDR2 as YYREEE (reference sequence). This chain's CDR3 is CASSLDRAYEQYV. The CDR3 DNA reads as TGTGCCAGCAGCTTGGACAGAGCCTACGAGCAGTACGTC.

In this sample, this clone turned up once. The rearrangement uses TRBV5-1 and TRBJ1-2; D ambiguous. The CDR3 totals 14 residues. Trimming took 0 bases from V and 1 from J, leaving 7 bases between them. Germline V gives CDR1 SGHRS, CDR2 YFSETQ. The CDR3: CASSLEQVNYGYTF. CDR3 nucleotides: TGCGCCAGCAGCTTGGAGCAGGTTAACTATGGCTACACCTTC.

V gene TRBV19 combines with J gene TRBJ1-3; D is perhaps TRBD1 (6 bases). V shed 6 bases and J shed 1 base, with 10 bases lying between them. This CDR3 comprises 14 residues. Germline CDR1 is LNHDA and CDR2 is SQIVND (reference sequence). This CDR3 is CASRTGSSGNTIYF. DNA of the CDR3: TGTGCCAGTAGAACAGGGTCTTCTGGAAACACCATATATTTT.

The V call is TRBV5-6, the J call TRBJ2-1; TRBD1 agrees at 8 bases. Germline CDR1 is SGHDT and CDR2 is YYEEEE. The V segment lost 2 bases and the J segment 2 bases; nucleotides outside the gene matches: 3. The CDR3 extends over 15 amino acids. CDR3 in DNA: TGTGCCAGCAGCTTCTTGACAGGGGCCTACAATGAGCAGTTCTTC. This encodes CASSFLTGAYNEQFF. The whole variable domain, filled in from reference TRBV5-6 and TRBJ2-1, reads DAGVTQSPTHLIKTRGQQVTLRCSPKSGHDTVSWYQQALGQGPQFIFQYYEEEERQRGNFPDRFSGHQFPNYSSELNVNALLLGDSALYLCASSFLTGAYNEQFFGPGTRLTVL.

V and J are TRBV6-2 or TRBV6-3 and TRBJ1-1, with 7 bases fitting TRBD1. The CDR3 contains 11 residues. Germline V gene data show CDR1 as MNHEY and CDR2 as SVGEGT. Losses at the gene ends were 6 bases for V and 8 bases for J; bases not matched to a gene: 3. The CDR3: CASSHRGEAFF. CDR3 DNA sequence: TGTGCCAGCAGCCACAGGGGAGAAGCTTTCTTT.

This clone was seen a single time. V usage is TRBV5-1 and J usage is TRBJ2-3, with D possibly TRBD2 on 6 matching bases. Trimming took 0 bases from V and 1 from J, leaving 12 bases between them. The CDR3 loop spans 16 amino acids. CDR1 is SGHRS and CDR2 is YFSETQ in the germline V gene. The CDR3 protein is CASSLGRDSGTDTQYF. CDR3 sequence (DNA): TGCGCCAGCAGCTTGGGACGGGACTCCGGCACAGATACGCAGTATTTT.

The rearrangement links TRBV11-3 to TRBJ2-5; 10 bases align to TRBD1. Germline V gene lookup returns CDR1 SGHNT and CDR2 YENEEA. The CDR3 consists of 15 residues. V lost 4 bases, J lost 1 base, and 3 bases stayed unmatched. DNA for the CDR3: TGTGCCAGCAGCTCCGGGACAGGGGTCCAAGAGACCCAGTACTTC. This translates into CASSSGTGVQETQYF.

The chain links TRBV7-2 to TRBJ1-4; D gene unclear. Germline CDR1 is SGHTA and CDR2 is FQGNSA. V was cut by 5 bases and J by 0 bases, with 10 bases left in between. CDR3 length: 15 residues. The CDR3, as DNA: TGTGCCAGCAGCGCCCACGGTGCAACTAATGAAAAACTGTTTTTT. Translated: CASSAHGATNEKLFF.

Only one count was recorded for this clone. The rearrangement links TRBV7-9 to TRBJ2-1; 10 bases map to TRBD2. The CDR3 runs 15 residues. CDR1 and CDR2 from the germline V gene are SEHNR and FQNEAQ (reference sequence). Trimming took 3 bases from V and 7 from J; bases not matched to a gene: 6. CDR3: CASSLTSGWGNEQFF. Written as DNA, the CDR3 is TGTGCCAGCAGCTTGACTAGCGGGTGGGGGAATGAGCAGTTCTTC.